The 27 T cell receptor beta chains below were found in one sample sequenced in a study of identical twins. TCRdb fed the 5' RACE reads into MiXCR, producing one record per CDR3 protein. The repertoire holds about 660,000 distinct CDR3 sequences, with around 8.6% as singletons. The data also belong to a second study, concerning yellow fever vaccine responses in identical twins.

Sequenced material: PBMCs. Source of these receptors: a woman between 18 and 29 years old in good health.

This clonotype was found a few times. The CDR3 sequence is CASSGKAGGLTDTQYF. Here the CDR3 DNA reads TGTGCCAGCAGCGGAAAAGCGGGGGGGCTCACAGATACGCAGTATTTT. This chain uses TRBV9 with TRBJ2-3; TRBD2 matches at 10 bases. The trim removed 3 bases at V and 2 bases at J, leaving 6 bases unmatched. The CDR3 loop spans 16 amino acids. Germline-derived CDR1 and CDR2 are SGDLS and YYNGEE.

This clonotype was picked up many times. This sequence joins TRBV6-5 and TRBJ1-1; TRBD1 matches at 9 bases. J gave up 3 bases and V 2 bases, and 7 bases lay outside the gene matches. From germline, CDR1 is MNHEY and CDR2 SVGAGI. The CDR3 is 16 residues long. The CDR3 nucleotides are TGTGCCAGCAGTTACCCGAAGACAGGGGGGTACACTGAAGCTTTCTTT. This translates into CASSYPKTGGYTEAFF.

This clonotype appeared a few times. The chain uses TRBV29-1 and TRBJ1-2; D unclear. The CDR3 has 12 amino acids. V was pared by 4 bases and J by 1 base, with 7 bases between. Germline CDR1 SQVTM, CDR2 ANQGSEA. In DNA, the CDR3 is TGCAGCGTTGGTTTGAATAACTATGGCTACACCTTC. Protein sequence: CSVGLNNYGYTF.

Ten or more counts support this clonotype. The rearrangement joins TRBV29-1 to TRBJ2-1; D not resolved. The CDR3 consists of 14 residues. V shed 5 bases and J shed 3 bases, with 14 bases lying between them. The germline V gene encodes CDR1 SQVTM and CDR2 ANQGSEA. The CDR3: CSVSELGDYNEQFF. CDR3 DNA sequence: TGCAGCGTTTCCGAACTGGGCGACTACAATGAGCAGTTCTTC.

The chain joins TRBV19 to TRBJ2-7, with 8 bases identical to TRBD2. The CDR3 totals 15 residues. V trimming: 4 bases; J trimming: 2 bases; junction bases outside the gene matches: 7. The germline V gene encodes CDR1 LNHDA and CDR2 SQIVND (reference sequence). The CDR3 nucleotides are TGTGCCAGTAGTACCCGGACTAGCCCTACCTACGAGCAGTACTTC. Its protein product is CASSTRTSPTYEQYF.

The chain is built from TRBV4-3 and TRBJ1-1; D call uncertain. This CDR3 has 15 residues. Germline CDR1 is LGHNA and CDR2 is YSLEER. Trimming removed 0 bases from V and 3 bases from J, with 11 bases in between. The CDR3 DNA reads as TGCGCCAGCAGCCAAGATGCGGGGTGGGACACTGAAGCTTTCTTT. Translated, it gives CASSQDAGWDTEAFF.

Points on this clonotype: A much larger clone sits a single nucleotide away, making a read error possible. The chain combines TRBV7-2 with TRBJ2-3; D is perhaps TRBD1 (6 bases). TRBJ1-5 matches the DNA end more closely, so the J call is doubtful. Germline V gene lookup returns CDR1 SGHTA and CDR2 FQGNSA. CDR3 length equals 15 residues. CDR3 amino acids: CASSLAGGGADTQHF. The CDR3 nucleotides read TGTGCCAGCAGCTTAGCGGGGGGCGGGGCAGATACGCAGCATTTT.

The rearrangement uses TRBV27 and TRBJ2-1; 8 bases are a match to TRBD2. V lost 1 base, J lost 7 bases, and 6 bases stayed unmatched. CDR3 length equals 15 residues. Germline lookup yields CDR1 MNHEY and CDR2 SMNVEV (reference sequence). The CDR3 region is CASSLFGLAGNEQFF. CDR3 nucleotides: TGTGCCAGCAGTTTATTTGGATTAGCGGGGAATGAGCAGTTCTTC.

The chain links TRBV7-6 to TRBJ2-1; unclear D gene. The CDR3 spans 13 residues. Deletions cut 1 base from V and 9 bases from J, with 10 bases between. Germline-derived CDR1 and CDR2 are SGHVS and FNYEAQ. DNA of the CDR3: TGTGCCAGCAGCTTAGTCCCCCGGGCTGAGCAGTTCTTC. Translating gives CASSLVPRAEQFF.

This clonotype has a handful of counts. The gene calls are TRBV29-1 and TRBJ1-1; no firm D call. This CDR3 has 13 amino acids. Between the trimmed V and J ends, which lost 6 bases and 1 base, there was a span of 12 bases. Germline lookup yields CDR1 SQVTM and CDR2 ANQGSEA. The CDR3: CSVVFHQNTEAFF. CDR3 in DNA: TGCAGCGTAGTTTTCCATCAGAACACTGAAGCTTTCTTT.

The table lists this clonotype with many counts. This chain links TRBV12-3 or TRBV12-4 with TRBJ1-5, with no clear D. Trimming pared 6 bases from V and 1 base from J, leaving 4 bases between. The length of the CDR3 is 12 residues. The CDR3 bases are TGTGCCAGCAGGGGCAGCAATCAGCCCCAGCATTTT. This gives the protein CASRGSNQPQHF.

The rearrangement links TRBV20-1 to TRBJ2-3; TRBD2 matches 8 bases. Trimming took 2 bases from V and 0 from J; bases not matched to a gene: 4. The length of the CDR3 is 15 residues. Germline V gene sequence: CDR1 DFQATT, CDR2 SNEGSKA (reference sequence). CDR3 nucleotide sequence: TGCAGTGCTAGACGTAGCGGGGCTAGCACAGATACGCAGTATTTT. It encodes CSARRSGASTDTQYF.

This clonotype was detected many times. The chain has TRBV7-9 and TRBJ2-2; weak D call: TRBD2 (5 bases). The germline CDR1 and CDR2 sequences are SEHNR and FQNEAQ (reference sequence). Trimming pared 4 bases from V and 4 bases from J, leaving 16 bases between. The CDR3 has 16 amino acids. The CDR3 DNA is TGTGCCAGCAGCTCGATACCGGGGTCTTCCACCGGGGAGCTGTTTTTT. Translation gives CASSSIPGSSTGELFF.

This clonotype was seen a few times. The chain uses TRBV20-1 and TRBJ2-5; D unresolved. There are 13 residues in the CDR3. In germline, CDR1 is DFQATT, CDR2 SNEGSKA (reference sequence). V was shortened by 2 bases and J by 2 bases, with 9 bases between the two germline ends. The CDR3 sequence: CSARIWRQETQYF. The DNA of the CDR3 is TGCAGTGCTAGAATCTGGCGGCAAGAGACCCAGTACTTC.

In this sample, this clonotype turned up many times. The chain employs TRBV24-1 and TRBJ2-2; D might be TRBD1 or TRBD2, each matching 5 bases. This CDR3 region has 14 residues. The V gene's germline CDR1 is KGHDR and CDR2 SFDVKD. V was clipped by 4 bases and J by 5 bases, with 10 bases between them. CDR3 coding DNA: TGTGCCACCAGTGAATGGGGCGGGACCGGGGAGCTGTTTTTT. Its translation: CATSEWGGTGELFF.

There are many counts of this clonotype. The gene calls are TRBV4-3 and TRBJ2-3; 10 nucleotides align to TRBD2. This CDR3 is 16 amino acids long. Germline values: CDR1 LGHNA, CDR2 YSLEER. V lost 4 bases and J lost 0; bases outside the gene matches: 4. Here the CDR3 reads CASSPQTSGSTDTQYF. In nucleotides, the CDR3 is TGCGCCAGCAGCCCGCAGACTAGCGGGAGCACAGATACGCAGTATTTT.

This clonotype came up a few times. In DNA form, the CDR3 reads TGTGCCAGCAGCTTGGAGACGTATGCAGATACGCAGTATTTT. Its translation is CASSLETYADTQYF. The genes are TRBV5-5 and TRBJ2-3; D ambiguous. From germline, CDR1 is SGHKS and CDR2 YYEKEE (reference sequence). The CDR3 loop spans 14 amino acids. V lost 0 bases and J lost 4, with 9 bases in between.

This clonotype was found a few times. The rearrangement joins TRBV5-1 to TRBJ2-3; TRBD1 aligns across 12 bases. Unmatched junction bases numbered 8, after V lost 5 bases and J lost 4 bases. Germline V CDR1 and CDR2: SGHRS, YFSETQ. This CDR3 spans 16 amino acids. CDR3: CASSIRDRGPPDTQYF. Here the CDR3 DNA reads TGCGCCAGCAGTATCCGGGACAGGGGGCCCCCAGATACGCAGTATTTT. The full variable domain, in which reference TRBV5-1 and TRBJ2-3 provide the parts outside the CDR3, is KAGVTQTPRYLIKTRGQQVTLSCSPISGHRSVSWYQQTPGQGLQFLFEYFSETQRNKGNFPGRFSGRQFSNSRSEMNVSTLELGDSALYLCASSIRDRGPPDTQYFGPGTRLTVL.

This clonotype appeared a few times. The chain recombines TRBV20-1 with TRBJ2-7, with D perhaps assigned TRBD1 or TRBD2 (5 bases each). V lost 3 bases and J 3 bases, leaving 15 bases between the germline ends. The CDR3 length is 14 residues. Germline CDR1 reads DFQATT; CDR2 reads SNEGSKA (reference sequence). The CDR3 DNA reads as TGCAGTGCTAGGCCGGCAGGGAGCGACTACGAGCAGTACTTC. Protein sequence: CSARPAGSDYEQYF.

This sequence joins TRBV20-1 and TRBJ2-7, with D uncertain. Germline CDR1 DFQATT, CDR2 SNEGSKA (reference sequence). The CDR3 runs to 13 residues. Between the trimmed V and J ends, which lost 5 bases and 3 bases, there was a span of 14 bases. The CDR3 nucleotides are TGCAGTGCTTTTGAGACCGTTAACTACGAGCAGTACTTC. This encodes CSAFETVNYEQYF.

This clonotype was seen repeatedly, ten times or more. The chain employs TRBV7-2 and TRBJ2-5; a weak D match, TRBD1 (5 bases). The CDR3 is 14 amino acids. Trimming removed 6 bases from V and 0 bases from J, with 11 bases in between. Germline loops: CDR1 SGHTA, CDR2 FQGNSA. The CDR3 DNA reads TGTGCCAGCAGTCTAGGGGTGTACCAAGAGACCCAGTACTTC. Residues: CASSLGVYQETQYF.

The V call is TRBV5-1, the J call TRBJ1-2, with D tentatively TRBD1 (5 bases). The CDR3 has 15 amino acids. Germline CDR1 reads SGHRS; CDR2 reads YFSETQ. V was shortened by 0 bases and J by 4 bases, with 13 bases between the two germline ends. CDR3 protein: CASSLGDRPLYGYTF. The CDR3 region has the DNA TGCGCCAGCAGCTTGGGTGACAGACCCCTCTATGGCTACACCTTC.

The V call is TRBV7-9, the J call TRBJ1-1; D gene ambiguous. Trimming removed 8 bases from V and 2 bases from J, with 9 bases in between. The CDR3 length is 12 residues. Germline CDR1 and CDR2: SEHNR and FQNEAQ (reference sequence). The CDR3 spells CASEHVNTEAFF. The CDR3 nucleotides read TGTGCCAGCGAACATGTTAACACTGAAGCTTTCTTT.

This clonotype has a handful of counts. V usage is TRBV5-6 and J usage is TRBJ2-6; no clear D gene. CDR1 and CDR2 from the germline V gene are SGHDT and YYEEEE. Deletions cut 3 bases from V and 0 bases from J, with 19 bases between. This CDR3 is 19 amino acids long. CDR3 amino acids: CASSSVRETQNSGANVLTF. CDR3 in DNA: TGTGCCAGCAGCTCTGTCCGAGAGACACAAAACTCTGGGGCCAACGTCCTGACTTTC.

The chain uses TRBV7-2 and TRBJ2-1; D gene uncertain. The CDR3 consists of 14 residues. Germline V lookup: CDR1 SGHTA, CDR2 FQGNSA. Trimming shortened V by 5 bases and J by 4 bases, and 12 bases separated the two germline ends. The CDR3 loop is CASSPFGRYNEQFF. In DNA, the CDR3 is TGTGCCAGCAGCCCCTTTGGGCGGTACAATGAGCAGTTCTTC.

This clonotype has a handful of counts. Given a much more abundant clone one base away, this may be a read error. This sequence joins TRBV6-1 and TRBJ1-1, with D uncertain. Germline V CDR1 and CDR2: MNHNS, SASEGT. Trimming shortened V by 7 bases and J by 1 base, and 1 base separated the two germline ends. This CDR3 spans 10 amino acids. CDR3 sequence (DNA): TGTGCCAGCACGAACACTGAAGCTTTCTTT. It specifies CASTNTEAFF.

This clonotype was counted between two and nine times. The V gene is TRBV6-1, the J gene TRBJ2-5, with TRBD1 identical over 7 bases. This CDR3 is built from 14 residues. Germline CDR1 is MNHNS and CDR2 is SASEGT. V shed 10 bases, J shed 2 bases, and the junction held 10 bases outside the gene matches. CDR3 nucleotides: TGTGCCACGGGGACAGACCTAGATCAAGAGACCCAGTACTTC. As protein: CATGTDLDQETQYF.